The sequence of this T cell receptor beta chain was determined in a study of blood T cell repertoires in COVID-19. On the study more broadly: T cells, B-cell-depleted T cells, or PBMCs supplied cDNA or gDNA.

Sequencing was performed with immunoSEQ multiplex PCR; in TCRdb, only in-frame clones are kept and a portion is missing. There are roughly 210,000 clones in the sample; under 90% occur only once, and approximately 10% lies in the top ten. The CDR3 consists of 11 residues. V dropped 8 bases and J dropped 5 bases, with 9 bases sitting between them. Germline CDR1 LNHDA, CDR2 SQIVND (reference sequence). The chain is built from TRBV19 and TRBJ1-1, with D hard to call. The specimen was peripheral blood. The source of this sequence is a woman older than 75 with COVID-19, enrolled during active disease. The CDR3 bases are TGTGCCAGTGGAGGAGTGACTGAAGCTTTCTTT. Amino acid sequence: CASGGVTEAFF.